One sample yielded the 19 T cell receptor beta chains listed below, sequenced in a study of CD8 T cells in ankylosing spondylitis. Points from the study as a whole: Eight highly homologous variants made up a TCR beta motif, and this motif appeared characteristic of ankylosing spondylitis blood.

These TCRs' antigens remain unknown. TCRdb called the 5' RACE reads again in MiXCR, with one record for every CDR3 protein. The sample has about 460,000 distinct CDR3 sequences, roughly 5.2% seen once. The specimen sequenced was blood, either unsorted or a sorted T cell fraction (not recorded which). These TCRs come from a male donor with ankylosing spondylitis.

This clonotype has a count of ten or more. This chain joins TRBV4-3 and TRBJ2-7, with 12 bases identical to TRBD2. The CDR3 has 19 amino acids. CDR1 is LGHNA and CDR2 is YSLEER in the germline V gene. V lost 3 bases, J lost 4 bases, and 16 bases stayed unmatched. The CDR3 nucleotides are TGCGCCAGCAGCCAGGGAGTCCTAGCGGGAGGGCCTATAAGGTACGAGCAGTACTTC. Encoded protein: CASSQGVLAGGPIRYEQYF.

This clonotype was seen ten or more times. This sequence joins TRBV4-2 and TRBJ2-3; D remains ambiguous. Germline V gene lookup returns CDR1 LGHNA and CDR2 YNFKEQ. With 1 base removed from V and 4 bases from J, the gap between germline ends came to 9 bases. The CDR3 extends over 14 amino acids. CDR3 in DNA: TGTGCCAGCAGCCAAGTCCCCGGCCCAGATACGCAGTATTTT. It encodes CASSQVPGPDTQYF.

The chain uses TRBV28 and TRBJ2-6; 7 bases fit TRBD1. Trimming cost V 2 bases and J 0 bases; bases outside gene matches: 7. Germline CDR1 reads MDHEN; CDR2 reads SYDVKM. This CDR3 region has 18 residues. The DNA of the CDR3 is TGTGCCAGCAGTTTAAGACAGGGAACCATCTCTGGGGCCAACGTCCTGACTTTC. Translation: CASSLRQGTISGANVLTF. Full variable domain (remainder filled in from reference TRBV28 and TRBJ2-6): DVKVTQSSRYLVKRTGEKVFLECVQDMDHENMFWYRQDPGLGLRLIYFSYDVKMKEKGDIPEGYSVSREKKERFSLILESASTNQTSMYLCASSLRQGTISGANVLTFGAGSRLTVL.

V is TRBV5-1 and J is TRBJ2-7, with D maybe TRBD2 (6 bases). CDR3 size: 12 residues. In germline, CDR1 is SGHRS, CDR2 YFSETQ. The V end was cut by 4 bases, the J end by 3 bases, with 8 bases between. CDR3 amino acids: CASSRERYEQYF. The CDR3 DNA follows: TGCGCCAGCAGCCGGGAGCGCTACGAGCAGTACTTC.

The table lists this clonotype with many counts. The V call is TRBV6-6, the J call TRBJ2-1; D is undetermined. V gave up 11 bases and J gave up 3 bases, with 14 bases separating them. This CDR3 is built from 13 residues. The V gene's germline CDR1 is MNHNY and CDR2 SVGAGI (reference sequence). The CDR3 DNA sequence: TGTGCCGGGAAGCCGGACGACTACAATGAGCAGTTCTTC. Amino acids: CAGKPDDYNEQFF.

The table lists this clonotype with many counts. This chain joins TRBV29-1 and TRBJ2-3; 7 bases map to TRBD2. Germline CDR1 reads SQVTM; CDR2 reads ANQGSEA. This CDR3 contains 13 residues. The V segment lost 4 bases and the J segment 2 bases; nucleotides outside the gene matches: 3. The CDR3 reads CSVGTRITDTQYF. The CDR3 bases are TGCAGCGTTGGGACTAGGATCACAGATACGCAGTATTTT.

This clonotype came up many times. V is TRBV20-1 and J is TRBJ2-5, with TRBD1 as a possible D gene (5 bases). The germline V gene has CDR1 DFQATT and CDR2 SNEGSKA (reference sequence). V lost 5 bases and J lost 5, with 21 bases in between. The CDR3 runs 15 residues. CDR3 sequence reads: CSAQMLQGLGETQYF. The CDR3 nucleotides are TGCAGTGCTCAAATGCTTCAGGGCCTCGGGGAGACCCAGTACTTC.

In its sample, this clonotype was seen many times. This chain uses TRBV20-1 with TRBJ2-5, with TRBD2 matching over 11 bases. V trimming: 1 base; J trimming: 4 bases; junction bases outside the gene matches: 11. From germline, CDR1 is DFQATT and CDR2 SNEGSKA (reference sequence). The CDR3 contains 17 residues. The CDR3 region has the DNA TGCAGTGCTAGAGGCATAGCGGGAGGGACATTTATAGAGACCCAGTACTTC. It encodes CSARGIAGGTFIETQYF.

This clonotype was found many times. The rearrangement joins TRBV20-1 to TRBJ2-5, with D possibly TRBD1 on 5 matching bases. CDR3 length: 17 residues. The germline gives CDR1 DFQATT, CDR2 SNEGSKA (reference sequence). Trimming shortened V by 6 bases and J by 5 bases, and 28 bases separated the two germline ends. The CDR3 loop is CSAIPTTETGFWETQYF. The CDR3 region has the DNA TGCAGTGCCATCCCCACGACCGAAACAGGTTTTTGGGAGACCCAGTACTTC.

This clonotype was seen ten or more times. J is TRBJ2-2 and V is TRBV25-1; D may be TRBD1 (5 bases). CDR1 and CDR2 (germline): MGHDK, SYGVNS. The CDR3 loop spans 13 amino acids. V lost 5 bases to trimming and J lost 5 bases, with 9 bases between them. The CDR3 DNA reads TGTGCCAGCAGTAACACAGGAACCGGGGAGCTGTTTTTT. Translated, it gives CASSNTGTGELFF.

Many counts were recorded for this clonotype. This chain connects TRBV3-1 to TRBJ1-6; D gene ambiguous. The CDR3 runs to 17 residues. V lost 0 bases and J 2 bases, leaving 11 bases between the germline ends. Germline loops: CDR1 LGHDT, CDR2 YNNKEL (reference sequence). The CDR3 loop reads CASSQDDGSTYNSPLHF. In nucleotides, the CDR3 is TGTGCCAGCAGCCAAGATGACGGGAGCACCTATAATTCACCCCTCCACTTT.

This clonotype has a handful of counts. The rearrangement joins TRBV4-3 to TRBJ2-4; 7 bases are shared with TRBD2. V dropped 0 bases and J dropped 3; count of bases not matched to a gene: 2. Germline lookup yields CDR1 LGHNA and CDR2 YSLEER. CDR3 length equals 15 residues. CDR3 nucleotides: TGCGCCAGCAGCCAAGAGCGGGGGAACAAAAACATTCAGTACTTC. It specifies CASSQERGNKNIQYF.

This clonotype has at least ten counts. This chain's CDR3 is CSASLVQGQETQYF. The CDR3 DNA sequence: TGCAGTGCTAGTCTTGTACAGGGGCAAGAGACCCAGTACTTC. The chain uses TRBV20-1 and TRBJ2-5, with 7 bases that match TRBD1. This CDR3 contains 14 residues. The ends lost 3 bases at V and 2 bases at J; junction bases unmatched: 6. The V gene's germline CDR1 is DFQATT and CDR2 SNEGSKA (reference sequence).

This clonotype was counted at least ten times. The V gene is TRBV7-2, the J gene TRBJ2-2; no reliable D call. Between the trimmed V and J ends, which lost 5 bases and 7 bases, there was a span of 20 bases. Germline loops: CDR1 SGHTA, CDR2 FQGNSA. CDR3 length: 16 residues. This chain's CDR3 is CASSPLNPTVGGELFF. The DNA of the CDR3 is TGTGCCAGCAGCCCCTTAAACCCTACGGTCGGCGGGGAGCTGTTTTTT.

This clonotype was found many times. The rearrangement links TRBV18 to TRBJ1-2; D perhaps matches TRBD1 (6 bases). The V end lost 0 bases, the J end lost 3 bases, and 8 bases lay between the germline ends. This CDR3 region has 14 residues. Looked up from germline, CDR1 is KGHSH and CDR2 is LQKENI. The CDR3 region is CASSPPDRYYGYTF. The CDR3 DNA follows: TGTGCCAGCTCACCACCGGACAGATACTATGGCTACACCTTC.

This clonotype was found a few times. The CDR3 region is CASSLRRFNEQFF. The DNA of the CDR3 is TGTGCCAGCAGTTTGCGGCGGTTCAATGAGCAGTTCTTC. The genes are TRBV28 and TRBJ2-1; D ambiguous. This CDR3 is 13 amino acids long. Trimming took 3 bases from V and 6 from J, leaving 9 bases between them. The germline V gene has CDR1 MDHEN and CDR2 SYDVKM.

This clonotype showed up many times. The chain's CDR3 is CSATRASSGQETQYF. DNA for the CDR3: TGCAGTGCTACCCGGGCCTCCTCGGGGCAAGAGACCCAGTACTTC. The J gene is TRBJ2-5, the V gene TRBV20-1; tentatively, D is TRBD2 (5 bases). The CDR3 runs to 15 residues. Germline V CDR1 and CDR2: DFQATT, SNEGSKA (reference sequence). V lost 4 bases and J lost 2, with 17 bases in between.

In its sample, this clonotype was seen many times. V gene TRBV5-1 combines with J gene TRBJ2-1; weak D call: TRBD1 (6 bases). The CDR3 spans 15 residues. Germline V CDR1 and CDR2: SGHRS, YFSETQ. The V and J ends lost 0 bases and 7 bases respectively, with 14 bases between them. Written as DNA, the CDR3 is TGCGCCAGCAGCTTGGATACAGGGTGGAGAAATGAGCAGTTCTTC. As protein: CASSLDTGWRNEQFF. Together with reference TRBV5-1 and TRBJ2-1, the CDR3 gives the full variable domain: KAGVTQTPRYLIKTRGQQVTLSCSPISGHRSVSWYQQTPGQGLQFLFEYFSETQRNKGNFPGRFSGRQFSNSRSEMNVSTLELGDSALYLCASSLDTGWRNEQFFGPGTRLTVL.

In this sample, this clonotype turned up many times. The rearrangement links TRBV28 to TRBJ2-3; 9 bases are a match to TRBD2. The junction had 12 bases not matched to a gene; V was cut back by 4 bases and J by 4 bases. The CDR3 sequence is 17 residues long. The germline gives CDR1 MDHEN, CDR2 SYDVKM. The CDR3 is CASSSPKAGGSADTQYF. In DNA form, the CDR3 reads TGTGCCAGCAGTTCCCCAAAGGCGGGGGGGAGTGCAGATACGCAGTATTTT.